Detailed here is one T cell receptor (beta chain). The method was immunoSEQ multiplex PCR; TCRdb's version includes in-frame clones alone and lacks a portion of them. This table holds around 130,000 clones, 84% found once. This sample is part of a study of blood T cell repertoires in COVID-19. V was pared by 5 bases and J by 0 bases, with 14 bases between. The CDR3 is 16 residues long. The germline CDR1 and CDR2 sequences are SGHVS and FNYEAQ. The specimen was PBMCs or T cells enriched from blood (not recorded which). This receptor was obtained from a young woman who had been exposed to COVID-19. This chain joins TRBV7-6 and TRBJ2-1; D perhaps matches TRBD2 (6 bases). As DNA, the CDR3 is TGTGCCAGCAGCCTACATTTGGGGGGCTCCTACAATGAGCAGTTCTTC. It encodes CASSLHLGGSYNEQFF.